What follows are 26 T cell receptor beta chains derived from one specimen sequenced in a study of cytomegalovirus exposure and HLA in healthy donors. The PCR was carried out with 60 Vbeta primers and 13 Jbeta primers. TCRdb's copy holds only in-frame clones and misses some; the assay was immunoSEQ multiplex PCR. The sample carries over 130,000 clones, around 82% recorded once. The sample consisted of PBMCs. These receptors were obtained from a middle-aged woman in good health and CMV-seropositive.

This clone was recorded only once. One junction end disagrees with the germline gene, perhaps due to a read error. The rearrangement uses TRBV9 and TRBJ1-1; D may be TRBD1 (5 bases). Per the germline V gene, CDR1 is SGDLS and CDR2 is YYNGEE. This CDR3 comprises 13 residues. In nucleotides, the CDR3 is TGTGCCAGCAGCTCCGGGGGGAACACTGAAGCTTTTTTT. This sequence encodes CASSSGGNTEAFF.

The V and J genes are TRBV5-1 and TRBJ2-1, with 10 bases that match TRBD2. The CDR3 sequence is 16 residues long. After removal of 3 bases from V and 4 bases from J, the junction contained 7 bases not matched to a gene. The germline CDR1 and CDR2 sequences are SGHRS and YFSETQ. CDR3: CASSSSGRAAYNEQFF. The CDR3 DNA reads TGCGCCAGCAGCTCCAGCGGGAGGGCCGCATACAATGAGCAGTTCTTC.

The rearrangement joins TRBV28 to TRBJ2-2; perhaps TRBD1 as D (6 bases). V lost 5 bases and J lost 0, with 10 bases in between. This CDR3 is 15 amino acids long. Germline V gene data show CDR1 as MDHEN and CDR2 as SYDVKM. The CDR3 DNA follows: TGTGCCAGCAGTCCGGACAGAACGAACACCGGGGAGCTGTTTTTT. This translates into CASSPDRTNTGELFF.

The rearrangement uses TRBV2 and TRBJ2-5; D is possibly TRBD2 (6 bases). Trimming stripped 5 bases from V and 0 bases from J, with 7 bases between. The germline CDR1 and CDR2 sequences are SNHLY and FYNNEI. The CDR3 is made up of 13 amino acids. This CDR3 is CASSWDYQETQYF. The CDR3 region has the DNA TGTGCCAGCAGTTGGGACTACCAAGAGACCCAGTACTTC.

The chain couples TRBV10-3 to TRBJ2-5; weak D call: TRBD2 (6 bases). Germline CDR1 is ENHRY and CDR2 is SYGVKD. Trimming pared 2 bases from V and 2 bases from J, leaving 36 bases between. The CDR3 is 23 residues long. In DNA form, the CDR3 reads TGTGCCATCAGTGAGGGAGTTCGAGCCCTGGAGGGCCCCGAGGCCGGGGGACAAGAGACCCAGTACTTC. This gives the protein CAISEGVRALEGPEAGGQETQYF.

The chain employs TRBV6-5 and TRBJ2-3; D may be TRBD1 (6 bases). Trimming cost V 7 bases and J 3 bases, with 14 bases left between them. The CDR3 runs to 14 residues. Germline V lookup: CDR1 MNHEY, CDR2 SVGAGI. The CDR3 sequence is CASTPTGLTDTQYF. DNA for the CDR3: TGTGCCAGCACCCCGACAGGCTTGACAGATACGCAGTATTTT.

The rearrangement joins TRBV6-6 to TRBJ2-2, with D perhaps TRBD1 (5 bases). CDR3 length: 13 amino acids. Germline V gene lookup returns CDR1 MNHNY and CDR2 SVGAGI (reference sequence). V was shortened by 6 bases and J by 3 bases, with 8 bases between the two germline ends. CDR3 residues: CASRRQYTGELFF. DNA of the CDR3: TGTGCCAGCAGGCGACAGTACACCGGGGAGCTGTTTTTT.

Only one count was recorded for this clone. The chain uses TRBV7-3 and TRBJ2-1; weak D call: TRBD1 (6 bases). Germline values: CDR1 SGHTA, CDR2 FQGTGA. Trimming shortened V by 5 bases and J by 4 bases, and 15 bases separated the two germline ends. The CDR3 has 15 amino acids. CDR3 DNA sequence: TGTGCCAGCAGCACCCTCGGCGGACAGTACAATGAGCAGTTCTTC. Protein: CASSTLGGQYNEQFF. The whole variable domain, filled in from reference TRBV7-3 and TRBJ2-1, reads GAGVSQTPSNKVTEKGKYVELRCDPISGHTALYWYRQSLGQGPEFLIYFQGTGAADDSGLPNDRFFAVRPEGSVSTLKIQRTERGDSAVYLCASSTLGGQYNEQFFGPGTRLTVL.

The chain employs TRBV7-8 and TRBJ1-4, with 9 bases that match TRBD1. This CDR3 spans 15 amino acids. Germline-derived CDR1 and CDR2 are SGHVS and FQNEAQ. J lost 6 bases, V lost 6 bases, and 8 bases had no gene match. This CDR3 is CASRQQTGGDEKLFF. Here the CDR3 DNA reads TGTGCCAGCAGACAGCAGACAGGGGGGGATGAAAAACTGTTTTTT.

The genes are TRBV7-9 and TRBJ2-5, with 7 bases that match TRBD2. After removal of 5 bases from V and 5 bases from J, the junction contained 5 bases not matched to a gene. CDR1 is SEHNR and CDR2 is FQNEAQ in the germline V gene (reference sequence). The CDR3 totals 13 residues. DNA of the CDR3: TGTGCCAGCAGCGTCTACGGGGGGGAGACCCAGTACTTC. Translating it yields CASSVYGGETQYF.

V usage is TRBV28 and J usage is TRBJ2-3, with 14 bases identical to TRBD2. Germline V gene data show CDR1 as MDHEN and CDR2 as SYDVKM. This CDR3 has 16 amino acids. With V trimmed by 9 bases and J by 6 bases, 11 bases remained unmatched. CDR3: CASGTSGGGLSDTQYF. The CDR3 DNA reads TGTGCCAGTGGGACTAGCGGGGGAGGGCTCTCGGATACGCAGTATTTT.

The genes are TRBV28 and TRBJ2-2, with D maybe TRBD2 (6 bases). The CDR3 totals 16 residues. Trimming shortened V by 5 bases and J by 1 base, and 14 bases separated the two germline ends. Germline loops: CDR1 MDHEN, CDR2 SYDVKM. The chain's CDR3 is CASSGLAEKNTGELFF. CDR3 in DNA: TGTGCCAGCAGTGGCTTAGCGGAGAAGAACACCGGGGAGCTGTTTTTT.

The V and J genes are TRBV7-6 and TRBJ2-7; 8 bases map to TRBD1. This CDR3 has 14 amino acids. V lost 1 base, J lost 3 bases, and 2 bases stayed unmatched. The germline gives CDR1 SGHVS, CDR2 FNYEAQ. Here the CDR3 reads CASSLGDRSYEQYF. As DNA, the CDR3 is TGTGCCAGCAGCTTAGGGGACAGGAGCTACGAGCAGTACTTC.

V usage is TRBV5-4 and J usage is TRBJ2-1; 7 positions agree with TRBD1. The V and J ends lost 4 bases and 6 bases, in that order; junction bases with no gene match: 1. CDR1 is SGHNT and CDR2 is YYREEE in the germline V gene (reference sequence). This CDR3 is built from 12 residues. The CDR3 sequence is CASSPGGNEQFF. The CDR3 nucleotides are TGTGCCAGCAGCCCAGGGGGCAATGAGCAGTTCTTC.

The rearrangement links TRBV7-9 to TRBJ2-1; D is possibly TRBD2 (5 bases). Germline loops: CDR1 SEHNR, CDR2 FQNEAQ (reference sequence). There are 15 residues in the CDR3. V lost 1 base, J lost 8 bases, and 15 bases lay in between. CDR3 nucleotide sequence: TGTGCCAGCAGCTTAGTGGCGAGGGCCGGGGATGAGCAGTTCTTC. Its translation: CASSLVARAGDEQFF.

This chain connects TRBV5-5 to TRBJ2-7; 7 nucleotides match TRBD1. CDR3 length: 15 amino acids. Germline values: CDR1 SGHKS, CDR2 YYEKEE (reference sequence). Unmatched junction bases numbered 7, after V lost 4 bases and J lost 0 bases. The CDR3, as DNA: TGTGCCAGCAGCCCGGGACAGTGGGTCTCCTACGAGCAGTACTTC. It encodes CASSPGQWVSYEQYF.

The chain employs TRBV15 and TRBJ2-2; D is unclear. Trimming took off 0 bases at V and 1 base at J, with 3 bases between the two ends. The CDR3 is made up of 14 amino acids. Germline V gene data show CDR1 as LNHNV and CDR2 as YYDKDF (reference sequence). This CDR3 reads CATSRDQNTGELFF. CDR3 bases: TGTGCCACCAGCAGAGATCAGAACACCGGGGAGCTGTTTTTT.

This rearrangement joins TRBV6-5 to TRBJ2-1, with 9 nucleotides matching TRBD2. Germline assignment: CDR1 MNHEY and CDR2 SVGAGI. The J segment lost 0 bases and the V segment lost 3 bases, leaving 3 bases of the junction unmatched. This CDR3 contains 16 residues. The CDR3 is CASSYHSGSSYNEQFF. The CDR3 nucleotides read TGTGCCAGCAGTTATCATAGCGGGAGCTCCTACAATGAGCAGTTCTTC.

The chain recombines TRBV27 with TRBJ1-6, with D possibly TRBD1 on 5 matching bases. This CDR3 has 15 residues. Germline CDR1 and CDR2: MNHEY and SMNVEV (reference sequence). Trimming cost V 4 bases and J 7 bases, with 14 bases left between them. The CDR3 protein is CASSSQGIGNSPLHF. The CDR3 coding sequence is TGTGCCAGCAGTTCCCAGGGAATCGGGAATTCACCCCTCCACTTT.

V is TRBV5-1 and J is TRBJ1-1; no clear D. Trimming stripped 4 bases from V and 3 bases from J, with 16 bases between. CDR3 length: 15 residues. Germline CDR1 and CDR2: SGHRS and YFSETQ. DNA for the CDR3: TGCGCCAGCAGCCAGAGCGGTCTCGGGGACACTGAAGCTTTCTTT. Translation: CASSQSGLGDTEAFF.

This chain connects TRBV6-5 to TRBJ2-1; 8 positions agree with TRBD1. The V gene's germline CDR1 is MNHEY and CDR2 SVGAGI. The CDR3 is 13 amino acids. V was pared by 5 bases and J by 7 bases, with 4 bases of the junction left unmatched. The CDR3 DNA follows: TGTGCCAGCAGTCGGACAGGGCTAAATGAGCAGTTCTTC. Translation gives CASSRTGLNEQFF.

This chain uses TRBV7-9 with TRBJ2-4; 7 nucleotides match TRBD2. The germline V gene encodes CDR1 SEHNR and CDR2 FQNEAQ (reference sequence). Trimming removed 5 bases from V and 6 bases from J; junction bases left unmatched: 1. The CDR3 runs 12 residues. The CDR3, as DNA: TGTGCCAGCAGCGGGGGGGGAAACATTCAGTACTTC. Translated, it gives CASSGGGNIQYF.

The V gene is TRBV27, the J gene TRBJ2-5; D might be TRBD1 (6 bases). Matching the DNA end better, TRBJ2-7 makes the J call doubtful. Germline V gene data show CDR1 as MNHEY and CDR2 as SMNVEV (reference sequence). The CDR3 length is 13 residues. CDR3 sequence reads: CASRIRGSYEQYF. CDR3 in DNA: TGTGCCAGCAGAATTAGGGGGTCCTACGAGCAGTACTTC.

The chain employs TRBV6-5 and TRBJ1-3; 8 nucleotides agree with TRBD1. The CDR3 has 15 amino acids. The germline V gene encodes CDR1 MNHEY and CDR2 SVGAGI. V lost 2 bases and J lost 4; bases outside the gene matches: 4. The CDR3 spells CASSYAGQGGNTIYF. CDR3 coding DNA: TGTGCCAGCAGTTACGCCGGACAGGGAGGAAACACCATATATTTT.

This clone was detected a few times. The rearrangement uses TRBV7-8 and TRBJ2-2; TRBD2 matches 10 bases. This CDR3 has 16 residues. With 7 bases clipped from V and 5 bases from J, the junction kept 10 bases outside the gene matches. CDR1 SGHVS and CDR2 FQNEAQ come from the germline V gene. The chain's CDR3 is CASIRGPSGSTGELFF. The CDR3 DNA is TGTGCCAGCATAAGGGGTCCTAGCGGGAGTACCGGGGAGCTGTTTTTT.

J is TRBJ1-3 and V is TRBV9, with TRBD1 matching over 8 bases. Germline-derived CDR1 and CDR2 are SGDLS and YYNGEE. The CDR3 is made up of 18 amino acids. V was pared by 1 base and J by 0 bases, with 9 bases of the junction left unmatched. DNA of the CDR3: TGTGCCAGCAGCGTATCTTCGACAGGGGCTCACTCTGGAAACACCATATATTTT. Protein: CASSVSSTGAHSGNTIYF.